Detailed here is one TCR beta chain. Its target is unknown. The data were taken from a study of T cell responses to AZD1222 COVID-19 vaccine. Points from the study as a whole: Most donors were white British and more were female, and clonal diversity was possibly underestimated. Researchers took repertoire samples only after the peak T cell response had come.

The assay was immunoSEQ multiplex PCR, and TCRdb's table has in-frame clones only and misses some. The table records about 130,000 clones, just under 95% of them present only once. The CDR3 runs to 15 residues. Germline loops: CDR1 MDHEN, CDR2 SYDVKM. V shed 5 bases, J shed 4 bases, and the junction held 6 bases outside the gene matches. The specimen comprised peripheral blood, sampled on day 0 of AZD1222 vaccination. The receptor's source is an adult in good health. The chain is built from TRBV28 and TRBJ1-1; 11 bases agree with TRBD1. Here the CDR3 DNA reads TGTGCCAGCAGTCACTCCGGGACAGGGGGCACTGAAGCTTTCTTT. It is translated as CASSHSGTGGTEAFF.